This T cell receptor beta chain derives from a study of shared clonotypes between healthy human individuals. Across the whole study: CD4 naive cells filled three plates per donor, CD4 memory three, CD8 naive two and CD8 memory one. Study-level points and caveats: Though the depth was large, rarefaction showed that sorted-subset sequencing was incomplete. The study sampled only blood, and tissue repertoires likely differ. When compared with the clonotypes that were shared by all four sorted-subset donors, the non-shared clonotypes turned out to have lower generation probabilities.

Assay used: immunoSEQ multiplex PCR; TCRdb lists only in-frame clones, some missing. The data hold over 750,000 clones, with about 96% observed a single time. Regarding this clone: No antigen is known for it.

Terminally differentiated effector memory CD45RA+ cells were excluded by CCR7 positive selection of CD45RO-negative cells. The ends were cut back, 3 bases at V and 1 base at J, with 6 bases in the middle. The CDR3 is 14 amino acids. Per the germline V gene, CDR1 is SGHAT and CDR2 is FQDESV (reference sequence). The sequence was collected from a man aged 30 to 39 in good health. This rearrangement joins TRBV11-1 to TRBJ2-2, with no clear D. Sequences were obtained from naive CD8+ T cells sorted from blood. CDR3 sequence reads: CASSFWENTGELFF. The DNA for the CDR3 is TGTGCCAGCAGCTTCTGGGAGAACACCGGGGAGCTGTTTTTT.